This T cell receptor (beta chain) stems from a study of cytomegalovirus exposure and HLA in healthy donors. Study details: As released early, the data held 85 million to 95 million unique TCRs from HLA-typed donors. The study, taken as a whole, reports: When presence/absence was analysed, sequencing depth was taken to be roughly uniform across donors. Later, an analysis found that common viral pathogens appeared to be linked with several of the most significant clusters.

Of note for this clone: Its matching antigen is unknown.

PCR amplification relied on 60 Vbeta primers (plus 13 Jbeta primers). Per the original data handling: About 9.9 million shared chains were among around 78 million unique TCR beta chains counted in a later analysis. Method: immunoSEQ multiplex PCR; TCRdb's copy keeps in-frame clones and lacks some. V and J calls and clone size are given by that table; D and trimming were obtained from the DNA. Of roughly 190,000 clones in the sample, 87% were seen once. The CDR3 has 16 amino acids. Germline CDR1 is SEHNR and CDR2 is FQNEAQ (reference sequence). Trimming cost V 1 base and J 7 bases; bases outside gene matches: 9.

The chain links TRBV7-9 to TRBJ2-3; 9 nucleotides match TRBD2. The sequenced material came from PBMCs. This clonotype originated in a man aged 25-45 years in good health and CMV-seronegative. CDR3 in DNA: TGTGCCAGCAGCTTAGTGCGGCGGGGGGGTACAAATACGCAGTATTTT. Translation gives CASSLVRRGGTNTQYF.